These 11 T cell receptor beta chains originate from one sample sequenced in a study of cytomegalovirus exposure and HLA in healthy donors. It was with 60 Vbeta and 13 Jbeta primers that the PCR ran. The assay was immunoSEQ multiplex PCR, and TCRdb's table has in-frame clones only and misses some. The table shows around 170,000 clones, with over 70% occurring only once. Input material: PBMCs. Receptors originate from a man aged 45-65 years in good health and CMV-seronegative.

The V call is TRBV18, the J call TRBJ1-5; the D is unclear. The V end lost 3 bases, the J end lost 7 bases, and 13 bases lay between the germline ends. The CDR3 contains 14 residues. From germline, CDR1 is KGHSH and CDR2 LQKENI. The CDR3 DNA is TGTGCCAGCTCACCCGATAACGGTATACAGCCCCAGCATTTT. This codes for CASSPDNGIQPQHF.

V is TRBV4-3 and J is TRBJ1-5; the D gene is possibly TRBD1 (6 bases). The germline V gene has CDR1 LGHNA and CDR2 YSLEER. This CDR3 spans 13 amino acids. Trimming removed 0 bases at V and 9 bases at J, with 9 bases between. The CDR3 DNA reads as TGCGCCAGCAGCCAAGATCTGACAGGGCCCCAGCATTTT. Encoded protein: CASSQDLTGPQHF.

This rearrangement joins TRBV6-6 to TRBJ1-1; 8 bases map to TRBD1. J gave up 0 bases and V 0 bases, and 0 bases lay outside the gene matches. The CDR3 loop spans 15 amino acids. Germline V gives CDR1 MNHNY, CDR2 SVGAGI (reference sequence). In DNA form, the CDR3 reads TGTGCCAGCAGTTACTCGACAGGGGTGAACACTGAAGCTTTCTTT. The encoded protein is CASSYSTGVNTEAFF.

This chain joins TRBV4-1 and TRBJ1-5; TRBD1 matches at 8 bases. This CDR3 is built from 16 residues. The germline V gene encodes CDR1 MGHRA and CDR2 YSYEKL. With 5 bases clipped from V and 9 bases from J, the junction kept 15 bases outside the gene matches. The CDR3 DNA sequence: TGCGCCAGCAGCTCCACAGGGGGAGCCCCCCAGGGGCCCCAGCATTTT. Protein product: CASSSTGGAPQGPQHF.

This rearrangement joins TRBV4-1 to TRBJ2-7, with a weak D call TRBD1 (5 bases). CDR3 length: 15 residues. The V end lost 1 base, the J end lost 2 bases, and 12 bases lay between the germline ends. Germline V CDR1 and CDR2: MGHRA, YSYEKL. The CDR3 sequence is CASSQVIDSTYEQYF. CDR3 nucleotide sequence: TGCGCCAGCAGCCAAGTAATCGACAGTACCTACGAGCAGTACTTC.

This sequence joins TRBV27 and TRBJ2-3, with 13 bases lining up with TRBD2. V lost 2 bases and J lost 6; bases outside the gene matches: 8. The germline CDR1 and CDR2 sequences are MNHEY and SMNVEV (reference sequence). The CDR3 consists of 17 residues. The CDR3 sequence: CASSLVGLAGARDTQYF. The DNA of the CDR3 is TGTGCCAGCAGTTTAGTAGGACTAGCGGGGGCGAGGGATACGCAGTATTTT.

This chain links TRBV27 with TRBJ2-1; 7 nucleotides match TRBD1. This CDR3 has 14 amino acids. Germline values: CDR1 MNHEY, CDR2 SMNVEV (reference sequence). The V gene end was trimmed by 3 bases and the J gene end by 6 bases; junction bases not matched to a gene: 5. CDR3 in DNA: TGTGCCAGCAGTTTTGGACAGGTTTTCAATGAGCAGTTCTTC. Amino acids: CASSFGQVFNEQFF.

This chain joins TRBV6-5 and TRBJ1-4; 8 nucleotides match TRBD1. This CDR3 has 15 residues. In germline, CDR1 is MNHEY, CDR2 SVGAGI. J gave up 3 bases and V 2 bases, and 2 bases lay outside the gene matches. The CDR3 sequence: CASSYRTGPNEKLFF. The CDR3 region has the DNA TGTGCCAGCAGTTACAGGACAGGGCCTAATGAAAAACTGTTTTTT.

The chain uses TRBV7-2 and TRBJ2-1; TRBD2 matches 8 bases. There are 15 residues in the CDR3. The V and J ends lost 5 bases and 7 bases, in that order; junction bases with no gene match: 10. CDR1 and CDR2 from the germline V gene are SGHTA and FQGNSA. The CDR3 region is CASSITSGPLNEQFF. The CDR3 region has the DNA TGTGCCAGCAGCATTACTAGCGGCCCTTTGAATGAGCAGTTCTTC.

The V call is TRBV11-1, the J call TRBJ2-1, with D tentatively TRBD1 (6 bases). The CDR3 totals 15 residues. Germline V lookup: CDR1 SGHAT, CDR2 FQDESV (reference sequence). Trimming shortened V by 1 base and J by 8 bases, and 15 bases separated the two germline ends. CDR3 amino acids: CASSLDREIIYEQFF. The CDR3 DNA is TGTGCCAGCAGCTTAGACAGGGAGATTATTTATGAGCAGTTCTTC.

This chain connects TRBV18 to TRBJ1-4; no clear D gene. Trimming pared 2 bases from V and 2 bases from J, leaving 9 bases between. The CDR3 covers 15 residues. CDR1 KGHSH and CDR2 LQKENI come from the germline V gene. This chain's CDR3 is CASSPGRPTNEKLFF. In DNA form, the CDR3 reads TGTGCCAGCTCACCAGGCAGGCCCACTAATGAAAAACTGTTTTTT.